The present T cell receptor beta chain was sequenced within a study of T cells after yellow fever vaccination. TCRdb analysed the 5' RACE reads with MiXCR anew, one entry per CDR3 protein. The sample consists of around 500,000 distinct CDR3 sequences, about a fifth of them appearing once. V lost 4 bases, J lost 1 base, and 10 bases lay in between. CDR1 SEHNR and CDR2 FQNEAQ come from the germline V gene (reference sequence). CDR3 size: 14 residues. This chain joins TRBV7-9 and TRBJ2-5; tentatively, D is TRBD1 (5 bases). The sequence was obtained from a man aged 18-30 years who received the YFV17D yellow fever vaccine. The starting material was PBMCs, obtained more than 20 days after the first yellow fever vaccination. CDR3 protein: CASSSRVLQETQYF. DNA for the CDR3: TGTGCCAGCAGCTCCAGGGTTCTCCAAGAGACCCAGTACTTC.